These 15 T cell receptor beta chains were all obtained from the same sample, sequenced in a study of blood T cell repertoires in COVID-19. The table came from immunoSEQ multiplex PCR; TCRdb's copy has only in-frame clones and leaves some out. There are around 250,000 clones in the sample; roughly 85% occur only once, and approximately 9.6% lies in the top ten. Sample: PBMCs or T cells enriched from blood (not recorded which). The receptors were sampled from a woman aged 45-60 years with acute COVID-19.

This clone was picked up many times. V usage is TRBV4-3 and J usage is TRBJ1-5, with unresolved D. The CDR3 extends over 16 amino acids. The V gene's germline CDR1 is LGHNA and CDR2 YSLEER. V was pared by 0 bases and J by 0 bases, with 9 bases between. The CDR3 sequence is CASSQDALNSNQPQHF. CDR3 nucleotide sequence: TGCGCCAGCAGCCAAGATGCGCTAAATAGCAATCAGCCCCAGCATTTT.

The rearrangement joins TRBV7-2 to TRBJ1-4; 9 nucleotides agree with TRBD1. This CDR3 spans 16 amino acids. V shed 3 bases, J shed 5 bases, and the junction held 7 bases outside the gene matches. Germline V gives CDR1 SGHTA, CDR2 FQGNSA. CDR3 in amino acids: CASSFMAGTGNEKLFF. CDR3 DNA: TGTGCCAGCAGCTTTATGGCGGGGACAGGGAATGAAAAACTGTTTTTT.

The table lists this clone with a few counts. This sequence joins TRBV5-6 and TRBJ2-3; 7 bases agree with TRBD2. The CDR3 sequence is 15 residues long. V lost 8 bases and J lost 7; bases outside the gene matches: 16. CDR1 SGHDT and CDR2 YYEEEE come from the germline V gene. The CDR3 DNA sequence: TGTGCCAGTGACCGGGACTACCGGTCCATGCATACGCAGTATTTT. It encodes CASDRDYRSMHTQYF.

V usage is TRBV19 and J usage is TRBJ2-1, with TRBD2 matching 7 bases. The CDR3 has 17 amino acids. CDR1 is LNHDA and CDR2 is SQIVND in the germline V gene (reference sequence). With 6 bases clipped from V and 1 base from J, the junction kept 12 bases outside the gene matches. CDR3 protein: CASRYGGGGLSYNEQFF. The CDR3 DNA is TGTGCCAGTAGGTATGGCGGGGGAGGGCTTTCCTACAATGAGCAGTTCTTC.

There are a few counts of this clone. The CDR3 region has the DNA TGTGCCAGCAGCCTGGGGGGAACTGGCAATCAGCCCCAGCATTTT. Translating it yields CASSLGGTGNQPQHF. V is TRBV7-2 and J is TRBJ1-5; D is perhaps TRBD1 (5 bases). The CDR3 is 15 amino acids. Germline values: CDR1 SGHTA, CDR2 FQGNSA. With 5 bases removed from V and 2 bases from J, the gap between germline ends came to 13 bases.

CDR3 sequence (DNA): TGTGCCAGTAGTTCGTATTGGGGACTAGCGGGTAAACAAGAGACCCAGTACTTC. It specifies CASSSYWGLAGKQETQYF. The chain joins TRBV19 to TRBJ2-5; 12 nucleotides match TRBD2. There are 18 residues in the CDR3. CDR1 LNHDA and CDR2 SQIVND come from the germline V gene (reference sequence). Trimming at V came to 5 bases and at J to 2 bases, leaving 12 bases not matched to a gene.

This chain joins TRBV6-5 and TRBJ2-7; D may be TRBD2 (5 bases). The germline V gene has CDR1 MNHEY and CDR2 SVGAGI. The V and J ends lost 5 bases and 0 bases respectively, with 14 bases between them. The CDR3 sequence is 15 residues long. The CDR3 region is CASSQEAGISYEQYF. The CDR3 DNA follows: TGTGCCAGCAGTCAGGAGGCCGGGATCTCCTACGAGCAGTACTTC.

V and J are TRBV7-2 and TRBJ1-6, with D unresolved. CDR1 and CDR2 from the germline V gene are SGHTA and FQGNSA. The V gene lost 2 bases and the J gene lost 8 bases, with 4 bases spanning the gap. CDR3 size: 12 residues. The CDR3 bases are TGTGCCAGCAGCTTACTCGATTCACCCCTCCACTTT. It is translated as CASSLLDSPLHF. The variable domain in full, with the rest retrieved from reference TRBV7-2 and TRBJ1-6, is GAGVSQSPSNKVTEKGKDVELRCDPISGHTALYWYRQSLGQGLEFLIYFQGNSAPDKSGLPSDRFSAERTGGSVSTLTIQRTQQEDSAVYLCASSLLDSPLHFGNGTRLTVT.

The chain is built from TRBV5-1 and TRBJ2-4, with 11 positions matching TRBD2. The CDR3 runs to 15 residues. CDR1 is SGHRS and CDR2 is YFSETQ in the germline V gene. V was clipped by 4 bases and J by 9 bases; unmatched bases: 9. This CDR3 reads CASSPTSGAPGIQYF. For the CDR3, the DNA is TGCGCCAGCAGCCCGACTAGCGGGGCCCCCGGCATTCAGTACTTC.

This chain links TRBV12-3 or TRBV12-4 with TRBJ2-7, with TRBD1 identical over 8 bases. Trimming took 5 bases from V and 3 from J; bases not matched to a gene: 0. This CDR3 region has 12 residues. The CDR3 spells CASSTGGYEQYF. The CDR3 DNA reads as TGTGCCAGCAGTACAGGGGGCTACGAGCAGTACTTC.

In this sample, this clone turned up once. This chain joins TRBV15 and TRBJ1-2; D might be TRBD1 (6 bases). Trimming pared 1 base from V and 0 bases from J, leaving 15 bases between. The V gene's germline CDR1 is LNHNV and CDR2 YYDKDF (reference sequence). The CDR3 runs 17 residues. CDR3 amino acids: CATSRGGGAEANYGYTF. The CDR3 bases are TGTGCCACCAGCAGAGGAGGGGGAGCAGAGGCTAACTATGGCTACACCTTC. The full variable domain, its missing parts supplied by reference TRBV15 and TRBJ1-2, is DAMVIQNPRYQVTQFGKPVTLSCSQTLNHNVMYWYQQKSSQAPKLLFHYYDKDFNNEADTPDNFQSRRPNTSFCFLDIRSPGLGDTAMYLCATSRGGGAEANYGYTFGSGTRLTVV.

The genes are TRBV5-1 and TRBJ1-1; TRBD1 aligns across 9 bases. Germline V lookup: CDR1 SGHRS, CDR2 YFSETQ. V gave up 4 bases and J gave up 1 base; unmatched junction bases: 5. The CDR3 is 15 amino acids. CDR3: CASSRDRERNTEAFF. The DNA for the CDR3 is TGCGCCAGCAGCCGGGACAGGGAGCGGAACACTGAAGCTTTCTTT.

This clone appeared a single time. The chain is built from TRBV6-2 or TRBV6-3 and TRBJ1-6; maybe TRBD1 (6 bases). V gave up 0 bases and J gave up 16 bases, with 13 bases separating them. The CDR3 contains 13 residues. CDR1 MNHEY and CDR2 SVGEGT come from the germline V gene. The CDR3 is CASSYSTDRTLHF. The CDR3 coding sequence is TGTGCCAGCAGTTACTCCACCGACAGGACGCTCCACTTT.

This clone has just a few counts. This rearrangement joins TRBV6-4 to TRBJ2-3; 8 bases match TRBD1. Germline CDR1 and CDR2: MRHNA and SNTAGT. Germline trimming cut 10 bases from V and 12 bases from J; bases unmatched to any gene: 9. The CDR3 covers 11 residues. CDR3 coding DNA: TGTGCCACCAGAAGTGGACAGGGTCAGTATTTT. Its protein is CATRSGQGQYF.

The gene calls are TRBV5-3 and TRBJ1-6; possibly TRBD1 for D (6 bases). TRBV5-3 is given ORF status, its function remaining uncertain. CDR3 length: 17 residues. Trimming removed 1 base at V and 3 bases at J, with 14 bases between. The chain's CDR3 is CARSLRIRTVYNSPLHF. CDR3 coding DNA: TGTGCCAGAAGCTTGAGAATCAGGACAGTCTATAATTCACCCCTCCACTTT.